The 13 T cell receptor beta chains in this list originate from one sample, sequenced in a study of human CD8 memory T cell subsets. UMI-labeled 5' RACE was used, and it produced the TCR beta libraries. TCRdb reprocessed the 5' RACE reads and reports one entry per CDR3 protein, with no DNA. The specimen's table records 5,000 or so distinct CDR3 sequences. Sequencing was done on a sample of CD8+ effector memory T cells (TEM) sorted from PBMCs. Subset here: effector memory CD8 T cells, CCR7- CD45RO+ CD95+. The receptors derive from a human donor in good health.

This rearrangement joins TRBV20-1 to TRBJ2-3; with no DNA, the TCRdb D assignment of TRBD1 cannot be verified. This CDR3 is 15 amino acids long. CDR1 and CDR2 (germline): DFQATT, SNEGSKA (reference sequence). The CDR3 loop is CSATTYRGGADTQYF.

The genes are TRBV6-4 and TRBJ2-2; the TCRdb call, TRBD2, lacks DNA for checking. Germline V gene sequence: CDR1 MRHNA, CDR2 SNTAGT. The CDR3 consists of 15 residues. CDR3: CASSPSGTNTGELFF.

The gene calls are TRBV29-1 and TRBJ2-3; the TCRdb call, TRBD2, lacks DNA for checking. CDR1 and CDR2 from the germline V gene are SQVTM and ANQGSEA. The CDR3 loop spans 15 amino acids. CDR3 loop: CSVNGGVRSTDTQYF.

The V and J genes are TRBV6-4 and TRBJ2-1; the D call from TCRdb, TRBD1, cannot be confirmed without DNA. CDR3 length: 16 amino acids. Germline-derived CDR1 and CDR2 are MRHNA and SNTAGT. The CDR3 loop reads CASSDSEGTGDNEQFF.

The chain recombines TRBV6-1 with TRBJ2-1. Germline V lookup: CDR1 MNHNS, CDR2 SASEGT. The length of the CDR3 is 15 residues. The CDR3: CASIQDPEANNEQFF.

The J gene is TRBJ1-1, the V gene TRBV20-1. Germline CDR1 DFQATT, CDR2 SNEGSKA (reference sequence). The CDR3 contains 15 residues. CDR3 loop: CSARDPGIGSTEAFF.

The rearrangement joins TRBV7-3 to TRBJ2-1; there is no DNA to check the TCRdb D call of TRBD1. CDR1 SGHTA and CDR2 FQGTGA come from the germline V gene. The CDR3 runs 13 residues. The CDR3 loop is CASRADWDREQFF.

CDR3 residues: CASSDSGTGAGIEQFF. The chain carries TRBV6-4 and TRBJ2-1; the D gene TCRdb calls, TRBD1, cannot be checked with no DNA. The CDR3 totals 16 residues. Germline V gene sequence: CDR1 MRHNA, CDR2 SNTAGT.

The V call is TRBV6-1, the J call TRBJ1-2. The CDR3 has 15 residues. Germline values: CDR1 MNHNS, CDR2 SASEGT. The CDR3 here is CASSEGSEPNYGYTF.

The rearrangement joins TRBV25-1 to TRBJ1-5; without DNA, the TCRdb call of TRBD1 cannot be checked. The germline gives CDR1 MGHDK, CDR2 SYGVNS. The CDR3 is 17 amino acids. The CDR3 sequence: CASSEALPGDSNQPQHF. The full variable domain, with the rest looked up from reference TRBV25-1 and TRBJ1-5, is EADIYQTPRYLVIGTGKKITLECSQTMGHDKMYWYQQDPGMELHLIHYSYGVNSTEKGDLSSESTVSRIRTEHFPLTLESARPSHTSQYLCASSEALPGDSNQPQHFGDGTRLSIL.

The chain employs TRBV4-3 and TRBJ1-1. The CDR3 has 17 residues. CDR1 is LGHNA, CDR2 YSLEER, per germline. This CDR3 reads CASSQSGGIEMNTEAFF.

This rearrangement joins TRBV19 to TRBJ2-7; TCRdb designates TRBD1, a call that cannot be tested without DNA. Germline V gene sequence: CDR1 LNHDA, CDR2 SQIVND (reference sequence). CDR3 length: 15 residues. The CDR3 loop is CASSTTGRNSYEQYF.

This chain connects TRBV5-1 to TRBJ1-4. Germline V gives CDR1 SGHRS, CDR2 YFSETQ. CDR3 length equals 17 residues. CDR3: CASSPSGRMATNEKLFF.